This T cell receptor beta chain was sequenced during a study of vaccination effects on CD4 cells after COVID-19. Study outcomes and limitations: Few convalescent patients, and no early post-infection timepoints, were available to the study. Clones from infection and from vaccination both contracted markedly late after vaccination.

The assay was immunoSEQ multiplex PCR, and TCRdb's table has in-frame clones only and misses some. The table has tens of thousands of clones, around 76% seen once; the top ten hold 5.5%. Viral peptide pool expansion of antigen-specific CD4+ T cells preceded sequencing in the ViraFEST assay. When more than 9 days of culture had elapsed, CD4+ T cells were isolated. The person acquired a PCR-confirmed SARS-CoV-2 infection between March and December 2020. Half the medium was replaced with IL-2 medium on days 3 and 7. J gave up 4 bases and V 4 bases, and 9 bases lay outside the gene matches. The CDR3 length is 16 residues. Germline CDR1 is SNHLY and CDR2 is FYNNEI. Concerning this clone itself: Its target is unknown.

The chain joins TRBV2 to TRBJ2-1; 8 positions agree with TRBD2. The input for sequencing was CD4+ T cells from PBMCs cultured with HIV peptides, taken before COVID-19 vaccination. Subset indicated: HIV-1 Nef peptide pool negative control/reference culture. This clonotype was obtained from a human donor who had a prior SARS-CoV-2 infection. CDR3 sequence reads: CASSGPRAGGYNEQFF. As DNA, the CDR3 is TGTGCCAGCAGTGGCCCCCGGGCGGGGGGTTACAATGAGCAGTTCTTC.